This TCR beta chain stems from a study of PD-1 blockade in classical Hodgkin lymphoma. The wider study: It was nivolumab at 3 mg/kg, given intravenously every 2 weeks, that patients received. Whole-study results and caveats: Newly diagnosed patients were said to have less baseline TCR diversity than healthy donors did. Those starting nivolumab under 1 year post-ASCT were excluded. There remain no defined causes for the repertoire differences, which possibly reflect disease activity or prior therapy.

Generated by immunoSEQ multiplex PCR, the TCRdb table keeps only in-frame clones and is missing some. The table lists tens of thousands of clones, roughly nine tenths of them singletons, with around 2.9% in the top ten. The CDR3 length is 16 residues. Germline V lookup: CDR1 SGHDT, CDR2 YYEEEE. V lost 0 bases, J lost 6 bases, and 18 bases lay in between. A word on this clone: Its antigen is currently unknown.

Documented time point: cycle 4 day 1 (C4D1), after 6 weeks of nivolumab. With no exception, relapse followed autologous stem cell transplantation in all patients, and brentuximab vedotin exposure varied. The source is a human donor with classical Hodgkin lymphoma. Source: peripheral blood mononuclear cells (PBMCs), taken before the fourth cycle of nivolumab. V and J are TRBV5-6 and TRBJ1-2; D is undetermined. Written as DNA, the CDR3 is TGTGCCAGCAGCTTGGACCCGGGATCGGGTTCCCATGGCTACACCTTC. Translated, it gives CASSLDPGSGSHGYTF. The full variable domain, in which reference TRBV5-6 and TRBJ1-2 provide the parts outside the CDR3, is DAGVTQSPTHLIKTRGQQVTLRCSPKSGHDTVSWYQQALGQGPQFIFQYYEEEERQRGNFPDRFSGHQFPNYSSELNVNALLLGDSALYLCASSLDPGSGSHGYTFGSGTRLTVV.